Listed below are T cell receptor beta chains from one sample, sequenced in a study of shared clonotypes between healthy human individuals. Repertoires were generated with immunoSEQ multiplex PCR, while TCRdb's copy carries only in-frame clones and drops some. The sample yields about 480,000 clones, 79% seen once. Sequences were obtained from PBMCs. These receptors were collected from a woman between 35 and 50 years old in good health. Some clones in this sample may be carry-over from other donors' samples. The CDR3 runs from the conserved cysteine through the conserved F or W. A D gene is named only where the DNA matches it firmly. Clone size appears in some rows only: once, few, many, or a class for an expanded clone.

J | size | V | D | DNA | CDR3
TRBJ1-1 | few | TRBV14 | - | TGTGCCAGCGACAAGAACACTGAAGCTTTCTTT | CASDKNTEAFF
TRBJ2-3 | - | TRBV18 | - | TGTGCCAGCTCCGCTGGGGGCAACCCTAGCACAGATACGCAGTATTTT | CASSAGGNPSTDTQYF
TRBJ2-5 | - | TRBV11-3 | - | TGTGCCAGCAGTAGCGGCCAAGAGACCCAGTACTTC | CASSSGQETQYF
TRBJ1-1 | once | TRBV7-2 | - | TGTGCCAGCAGCTCGACAGTCGGTGACACTGAAGCTTTCTTT | CASSSTVGDTEAFF
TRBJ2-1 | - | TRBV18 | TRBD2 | TGTGCCAGCTCACCAAAGCGGGAGTTTTCCTACAATGAGCAGTTCTTC | CASSPKREFSYNEQFF
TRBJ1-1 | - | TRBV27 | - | TGTGCCAGCAGTCCAGGGTTTGGGACTGAAGCTTTCTTT | CASSPGFGTEAFF
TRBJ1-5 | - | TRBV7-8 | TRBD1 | TGTGCCAGCAGCTTCGGGACAGGTCAGCCCCAGCATTTT | CASSFGTGQPQHF
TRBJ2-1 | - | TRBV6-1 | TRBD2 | TGTGCCAGCAGTGAGCCGGGACTATGGCTCAATGAGCAGTTCTTC | CASSEPGLWLNEQFF
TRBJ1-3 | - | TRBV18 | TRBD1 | TGTGCCAGCTCACGGAGACAGGGGGCTTCTGGAAACACCATATATTTT | CASSRRQGASGNTIYF
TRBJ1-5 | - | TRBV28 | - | TGTGCCAGCAGCCCCTGGGAGGGGGGGTTTAGGCAGCCCCAGCATTTT | CASSPWEGGFRQPQHF
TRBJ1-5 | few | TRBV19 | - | TGTGCCAGTAGGGACGGACCAAATAGCAATCAGCCCCAGCATTTT | CASRDGPNSNQPQHF
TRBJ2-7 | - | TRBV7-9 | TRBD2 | TGTGCCAGCAGCTTCGGTAGCGGGAGGAGCGAGCAGTACTTC | CASSFGSGRSEQYF
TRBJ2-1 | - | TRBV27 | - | TGTGCCAGCAGTTTAGGGACACCCGATTTTGGGCAGTTCTTC | CASSLGTPDFGQFF
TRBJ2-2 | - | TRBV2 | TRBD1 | TGTGCCAGCAGTGGGCTGACAGGGCCGAACACCGGGGAGCTGTTTTTT | CASSGLTGPNTGELFF
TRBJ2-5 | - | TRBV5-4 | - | TGTGCCAGCAGTGGGGCAGGGAGAGAGGCGGGGGAGACCCAGTACTTC | CASSGAGREAGETQYF
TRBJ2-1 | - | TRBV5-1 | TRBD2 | TGCGCCAGCAGCTTGGCCCATGGTAGCGGGAGCACAGTTGAGCAGTTCTTC | CASSLAHGSGSTVEQFF
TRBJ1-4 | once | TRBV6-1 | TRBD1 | TGTGCCAGCAGTGGGACAGGGTTCCGAGCAACTAATGAAAAACTGTTTTTT | CASSGTGFRATNEKLFF
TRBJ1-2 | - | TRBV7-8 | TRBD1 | TGTGCCAGCAGCCCAGGGGGGGGAAGTGGCTACACCTTC | CASSPGGGSGYTF
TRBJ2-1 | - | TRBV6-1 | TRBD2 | TGTGCCCTCTCCAGGGTTAGCGGGTATAATGAGCAGTTCTTC | CALSRVSGYNEQFF
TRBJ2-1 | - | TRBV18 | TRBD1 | TGTGCCAGCTCATTGGGACAGGGGGATGAGCAGTTCTTC | CASSLGQGDEQFF
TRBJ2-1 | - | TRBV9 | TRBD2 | TGTGCCAGCAGCCCTCCTCTACTAGCGGGAGTCTACAATGAGCAGTTCTTC | CASSPPLLAGVYNEQFF
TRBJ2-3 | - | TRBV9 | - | TGTGCCAGCAGCGTAGGGGGGAGCGGAGGAATAGATACGCAGTATTTT | CASSVGGSGGIDTQYF
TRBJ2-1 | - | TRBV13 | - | TGTGCCAGCAGCTTAGGGAACACCAATGAGCAGTTCTTC | CASSLGNTNEQFF
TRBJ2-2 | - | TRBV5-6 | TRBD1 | TGTGCCAGCAGCCGTCCCGGACAGGTCAACACCGGGGAGCTGTTTTTT | CASSRPGQVNTGELFF
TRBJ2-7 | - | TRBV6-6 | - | TGTGCCAGCAGAAAGATGGGGGGCGACGAGCAGTACTTC | CASRKMGGDEQYF
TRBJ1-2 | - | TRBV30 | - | TGTGCCTGGACAAGGAACTATGGCTACACCTTC | CAWTRNYGYTF
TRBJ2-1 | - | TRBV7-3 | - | TGTGCCAGCAGCTCCAGGGCCCTCAGCTCCTACAATGAGCAGTTCTTC | CASSSRALSSYNEQFF
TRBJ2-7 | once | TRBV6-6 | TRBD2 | TGTGCCAGCAGTTACCTAGCGGGAACCTACGAGCAGTACTTC | CASSYLAGTYEQYF
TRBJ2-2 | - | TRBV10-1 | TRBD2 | TGCGCCAGCAGTGAGTCCCTCACTAGCGGGAGGAACACCGGGGAGCTGTTTTTT | CASSESLTSGRNTGELFF
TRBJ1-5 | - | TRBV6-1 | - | TGTGCCAGCACTCAGGTTAGCAATCAGCCCCAGCATTTT | CASTQVSNQPQHF
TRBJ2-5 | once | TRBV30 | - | TGTGCCTGCCACCGGATGGAGGGTCGAGAGACCCAGTACTTC | CACHRMEGRETQYF
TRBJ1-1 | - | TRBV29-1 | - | TGCAGCGTTGAAGACCAGATTTACACTGAAGCTTTCTTT | CSVEDQIYTEAFF
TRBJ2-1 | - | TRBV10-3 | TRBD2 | TGTGCCATCAGGGGACTAGCGGGAGGCGGGCAGTTCTTC | CAIRGLAGGGQFF
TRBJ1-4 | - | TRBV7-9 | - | TGTGCCAGCAGCTTAGATCGGGGGCCTAGTGAAAAACTGTTTTTT | CASSLDRGPSEKLFF
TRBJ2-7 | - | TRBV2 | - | TGTGCCAGCAGAGGCAGGGTTTTCCCCTACGAGCAGTACTTC | CASRGRVFPYEQYF
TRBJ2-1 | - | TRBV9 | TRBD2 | TGTGCCAGCAGCGTATCCACATCGACTAGCGGGACTTACAATGAGCAGTTCTTC | CASSVSTSTSGTYNEQFF
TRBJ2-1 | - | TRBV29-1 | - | TGCAGCGCCAAGACTAGGACCAACGAGCAGTTCTTC | CSAKTRTNEQFF
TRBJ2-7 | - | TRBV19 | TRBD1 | TGTGCCAGTAGGAGAGGGGGCGAAACCTACGAGCAGTACTTC | CASRRGGETYEQYF
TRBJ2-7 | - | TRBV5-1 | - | TGCGCCAGCAGCTTGGTGGATTCCTACGAGCAGTACTTC | CASSLVDSYEQYF
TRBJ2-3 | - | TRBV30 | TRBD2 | TGTGCCTGGAGTGTAGGGCTAGCGGGAGTTGATACGCAGTATTTT | CAWSVGLAGVDTQYF
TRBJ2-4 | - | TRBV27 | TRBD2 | TGTGCCAGCAGTACCGGGACTAGTGGAAACATTCAGTACTTC | CASSTGTSGNIQYF
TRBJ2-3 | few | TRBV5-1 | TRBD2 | TGCGCCAGCAGTTTGGGCGGGAGACGTGGAGATACGCAGTATTTT | CASSLGGRRGDTQYF
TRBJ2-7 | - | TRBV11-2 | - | TGTGCCAGCAGCCCCCCCAGGGCTACGGGCAGAACCTACGAGCAGTACTTC | CASSPPRATGRTYEQYF
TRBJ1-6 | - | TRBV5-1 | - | TGCGCCACCCAGGCAGGGCCAAATTCACCCCTCCACTTT | CATQAGPNSPLHF
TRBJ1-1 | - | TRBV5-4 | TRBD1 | TGTGCCAGCAGCTTGGGGGACAGGGGGTTTTCTGAAGCTTTCTTT | CASSLGDRGFSEAFF
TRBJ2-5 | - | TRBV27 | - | TGTGCCAGCAGTTTATCTAGGCGAGAGACCCAGTACTTC | CASSLSRRETQYF
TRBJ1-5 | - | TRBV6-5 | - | TGTGCCAGCAGTTTGGCCCAGGGAGAAAATCAGCCCCAGCATTTT | CASSLAQGENQPQHF
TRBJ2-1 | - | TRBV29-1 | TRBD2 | TGCAGCGTTAGACGCGAACCTACTAGCGCCGAGCAGTTCTTC | CSVRREPTSAEQFF
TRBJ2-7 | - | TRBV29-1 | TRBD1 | TGCAGCGTTGGACGGGATACAGGGGGCACAGACGAGCAGTACTTC | CSVGRDTGGTDEQYF
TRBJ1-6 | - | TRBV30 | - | TGTGCCACACAGCGGGACGGTATCTATAATTCACCCCTCCACTTT | CATQRDGIYNSPLHF
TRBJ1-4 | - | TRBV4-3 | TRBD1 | TGCGCCAGCAGCCAAGATTTAGGGACAGGGGGCGAAGTCTTTTTT | CASSQDLGTGGEVFF
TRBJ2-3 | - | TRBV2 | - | TGTGCCAGCAGTGAAAGGACTACCGGCTATACGCAGTATTTT | CASSERTTGYTQYF
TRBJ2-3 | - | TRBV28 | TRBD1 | TGTGCCAGCAGGAACCACAGGGGCCTCCGAGGGGATACGCAGTATTTT | CASRNHRGLRGDTQYF
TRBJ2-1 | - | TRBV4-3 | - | TGCGCCAGCAGCCAAGTACTACCCCTGAGCTCCTACAATGAGCAGTTCTTC | CASSQVLPLSSYNEQFF
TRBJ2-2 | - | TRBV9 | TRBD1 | TGTGCCAGCAGCATCCTATCAGGGGGCTCCGGGGAGCTGTTTTTT | CASSILSGGSGELFF
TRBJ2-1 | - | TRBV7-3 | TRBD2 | TGTGCCAGCAGCTCCCGACTAGCGGGAAGGAATGAGCAGTTCTTC | CASSSRLAGRNEQFF
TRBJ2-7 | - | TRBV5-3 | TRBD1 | TGTGCCAGCAACTTCCGGGGACAGGGCGGCGACGAGCAGTACTTC | CASNFRGQGGDEQYF
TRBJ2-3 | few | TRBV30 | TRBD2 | TGTGCCTGGAGTGTGACTAGCGGGCACACAGATACGCAGTATTTT | CAWSVTSGHTDTQYF
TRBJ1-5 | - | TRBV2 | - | TGTGCCAGCAGCGGGGGAAATCAGCCCCAGCATTTT | CASSGGNQPQHF
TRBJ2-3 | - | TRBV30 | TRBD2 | TGTGCCTGGTCTAGCGGGAGCACAGATACGCAGTATTTT | CAWSSGSTDTQYF